This T cell receptor beta chain was sequenced in a study of Ad26.COV2.S vaccination and SARS-CoV-2 variants. The wider study: In the study, Ad26.COV2.S was injected intramuscularly once, or twice 56 days apart.

As to this clone: Its target is not known.

The ends were cut back, 7 bases at V and 5 bases at J, with 11 bases in the middle. This CDR3 is built from 12 residues. Germline CDR1 and CDR2: LNHDA and SQIVND (reference sequence). Profiled with immunoSEQ multiplex PCR; TCRdb holds only in-frame clones, not every one. This table has 410,000 or so clones, around 90% appearing once. Treatment defined: about 20 received Ad26.COV2.S at low or high dose, single or two shots; 5 received placebo; per-sample allocation not given. Day 63 after the first injection of vaccine or placebo was the sampling time. Vaccination employed an Ad26 vector expressing the Wuhan-strain SARS-CoV-2 spike. Study-wide results and caveats: Spike-specific TCR breadth was greater in vaccine than placebo recipients.

J is TRBJ1-2 and V is TRBV19, with D hard to call. The sequenced sample was peripheral blood, obtained in a trial of Ad26.COV2.S vaccine versus placebo. This sequence originates from a person aged 18-60 years who received the Ad26.COV2.S COVID-19 vaccine or a placebo. Here the CDR3 DNA reads TGTGCCAGTATAAGGAGGGCATATGGCTACACCTTC. This sequence encodes CASIRRAYGYTF.